This T cell receptor (beta chain) was identified during a study of cytomegalovirus exposure and HLA in healthy donors (dated by TCRdb to 2016 to 2017). Context from the whole study: An earlier analysis of several hundred of the donors reported about 290 Gb of sequence data and some 100 million unique TCR beta sequences from 150 million to 200 million T cells. An early release that covered some 630 HLA-typed donors contained approximately 300 gigabases of sequencing data and 80 million or so unique TCR sequences. The genetic ancestry cluster associated with self-reported Caucasian donors included 80% to 90% of the 398 genotyped donors. The study aimed to test whether signatures of past pathogen exposure could be identified by cataloging public T cell receptors. Using immunosequencing, the study profiled T cell repertoires from 500 to 800 subjects and related those repertoires to cytomegalovirus serostatus. A separate validation cohort of more than 100 different subjects was used in addition to the roughly 720-subject first cohort. To predict cytomegalovirus infection status, the study combined high-throughput TCR immunosequencing, statistical association of individual TCRs with disease status, and machine learning. A later analysis re-analyzed previously published TCR beta repertoires from roughly 690 donors and added high-resolution HLA genotyping to study TCR occurrence patterns. Rather than using new phenotypic data, the later analysis identified candidate immune exposures from TCR beta sequences and from how often those sequences occurred across donors. An earlier analysis of some 500 of the donors used high-throughput TCR beta sequencing to judge whether each TCR beta V gene segment behaved as functional or pseudogenic. Donor age, sex, ethnicity and CMV serostatus were collected together with the repertoire data. Genome-wide SNP genotypes for about 65% of the roughly 670 donors were used in a later genetic analysis, which treated that subset as a discovery cohort. Every discovery cohort repertoire had been produced on one sequencing platform. Both class I and class II loci were covered by HLA typing, at four-digit resolution. The number of donors typed differed by locus, with roughly 629-640 for A, B, C, DRB1 and DQB1, around 500 for DQA1, nearly 610 for DPA1, and around 430 for DPB1. Roughly 5 DR-DQ haplotypes were handled as single units for association and clustering because linkage in the cohort was strong. Among a few hundred genotyped donors of the cohort, an average of around 240,000 unique TCR beta nucleotide sequences were sequenced per donor, roughly 20% of them non-productive. What the study reported, not specific to this receptor: In a later analysis, HLA-associated TCR beta chains showed more clonal expansion and lower generation probabilities than non-associated chains that were equally common. The presence/absence analyses assumed that sequencing depth was roughly uniform across donors, and that assumption may not be true. A later genetic analysis reported fewer N-insertions in productive TCRs among donors in an Asian-associated ancestry cluster than the roughly 700-donor mean. A later genetic analysis associated a missense DCLRE1C variant with V-gene and J-gene trimming of TCR beta chains, and an independent cohort replicated the association. According to the authors, the approach could potentially be generalized to other disease states and immunological phenotypes. The only immune exposure information available for the cohort was CMV serostatus. According to a later analysis, most CMV-associated TCR beta chains appeared to be HLA-restricted, and the HLA associations seemed to be driven largely by CMV exposure. Because HLA typing was missing for some donors at each locus, association tests included only the typed subset. Assigning TCR associations to individual alleles was difficult when HLA alleles, especially DR and DQ, strongly co-occurred. In a later analysis, about 16,000 TCR beta sequences were associated with specific HLA alleles at a false discovery rate of 0.05. A further reported finding was that TCR beta sequences accurately predicted the HLA-A and HLA-B alleles for most subjects in the first cohort. In vitro tests confirmed that a few of the cytomegalovirus-associated TCR beta chains recognize cytomegalovirus antigens. Most TCR sequences were observed very rarely across donors, whereas some public TCRs were present in many individuals. Because the 87-base-pair reads could not distinguish some IMGT-functional V segments, including TRBV6-2 and TRBV6-3, those segments were excluded. A cluster of highly shared sequence variants was judged likely to be a technical artifact of the sequencing pipeline. The earlier analysis of 450 to 700 of the donors excluded approximately 17 rarely observed V segments, including chromosome 9 orphons, because counts were too low. In this cohort, only TCR beta chains were sequenced, and detectable features were limited by the absence of alpha or paired-chain data. According to a later analysis, TCR association rates differed among HLA loci, with DRB1 alleles showing the most associated TCRs and HLA-C alleles showing the fewest. In a later analysis, several top co-occurrence clusters were reported to appear linked to parvovirus B19, influenza, CMV and Epstein-Barr virus. Linkage disequilibrium might explain the correlated functional status among segregating V segments, but an unknown experimental factor could not be ruled out. In an earlier analysis of about 600 of the donors, most TCR beta V segments appeared in productive rearrangements about 87% or about 30% of the time, broadly matching IMGT annotations. A total of fewer than 200 TCR beta chains were listed by the study as associated with cytomegalovirus. The classifier was reported to diagnose cytomegalovirus status with high specificity and sensitivity in both the original cohort and the validation cohort.

The CDR3 covers 14 residues, taking in both the cysteine and the phenylalanine. Just the 42-base CDR3 DNA is kept, in frame starting at base 1. Unmatched junction bases come to 4, with V trimmed by 5 bases and J by 2 bases. Reading the germline V gene gives CDR1 SGHTA and CDR2 FQGNSA. Worth noting for this clone: The antigen it recognizes is unknown. Per-nucleotide qualities are absent, and no much larger clonotype sits a single base away.

The cohort was made up of approximately 700 healthy bone marrow donors. At the time of sampling, all cohort members were nominally healthy, though unrecorded immune exposures were likely present. The donor tested CMV seropositive and was one of the 289 seropositive cohort members. A peripheral blood sample was provided by each donor, and peripheral blood mononuclear cells were used for TCR beta sequencing. Genomic DNA was extracted from the blood cell samples with the Qiagen DNeasy Blood Extraction Kit. The library was built by means of the immunoSEQ multiplex PCR assay. The multiplex PCR relied on a mix of 60 forward primers for TCR Vbeta segments and 13 reverse primers for TCR Jbeta segments. The CDR3 region of rearranged TCR beta genes was amplified from genomic DNA with a multiplex PCR assay. On the Illumina HiSeq System, the amplified TCR beta libraries were sequenced as 87-base-pair reads. Per the source publication's procedure: A later analysis counted approximately 74 million unique TCR beta chains across the 650 to 800 repertoires, and 10 million to 11 million of these chains were shared by at least two donors. Raw reads were error-corrected and collapsed into unique sequences with a nearest-neighbor algorithm that merged closely related sequences to remove PCR and sequencing errors. CDR3 sequences were aligned to IMGT reference sequences to assign V, D and J gene segments. For a sequence to be retained, a match of at least six nucleotides was required to both a V gene segment and a J gene segment. A rearrangement was called productive if the CDR3 had no stop codons and remained in frame with V and J, and every other rearrangement was called non-productive. Following IMGT convention, CDR3 was defined as the stretch from the second conserved V-encoded cysteine up to the conserved J-encoded phenylalanine. The earlier analysis of a few hundred of the donors excluded any sequence lacking an unambiguous match to a single V gene segment. An earlier analysis of a few hundred of the donors classified V segments as functional when productive rearrangements were above 56.7% and as segregating when the standard deviation between donors was above 5%. To diagnose cytomegalovirus status from the catalog of TCR beta chain sequences, a statistical classification framework was built. V and J gene assignment, in a later analysis, came from comparing TCR nucleotide sequences with IMGT/GENE-DB human TR gene sequences. Using the TCRdist pipeline, a later analysis assigned CDR3 sequences along with most-parsimonious VDJ recombination scenarios. In a later analysis, every TCR beta chain was defined by the combination of its CDR3 amino acid sequence and its V-gene family, and reads without a unique V-gene family were dropped. In a later analysis, 450 to 600 highly shared, low-generation-probability nucleotide sequences were removed to address suspected cross-contamination and a sequencing artifact. In a later analysis, a clonal expansion index for each public chain was calculated from normalized within-repertoire ranks of inferred template counts. A later analysis computed generation probabilities with a VDJ recombination model fitted to out-of-frame rearrangements, and checked the results against IGoR. Hypergeometric tests were used in a later analysis to score TCR-TCR, TCR-HLA and TCR-CMV co-occurrence, with a repertoire-size bias correction applied to the TCR pairs. In a later analysis, false discovery rates were estimated by permuting HLA or CMV assignments 20 times. In a later analysis, co-occurring TCRs were grouped using DBSCAN, with TCRdist sequence similarity added in when clustering inside HLA-allele-positive subsets. Co-occurrence clustering excluded repertoires with fewer than 30,000 or more than 120,000 public chains, plus five with anomalous nucleotide sharing. In its TCRdb copy, this immuneACCESS table keeps in-frame sequences only and misses some clones. Where compared with another copy, unresolved V genes explain less than half of these, and the others have no known cause. The V and J calls and clone size are taken from that table; D and trimming were inferred from the DNA. For this sample there are about 100,000 clones; over 55% appear just once. More than 15% of the sample is in the top ten clones.

The clonotype originates from a woman younger than 30 in good health and CMV-seropositive. Here the chain combines TRBV7-2 and TRBJ2-3, and 7 bases in between align with TRBD1. The specimen sequenced was PBMCs. The DNA is TGTGCCAGCAGCATAGGACAGGTCACAGATACGCAGTATTTT. Its protein reads: CASSIGQVTDTQYF.